This TCR beta chain appears in the sequencing data of a study of T cells in Graves' hyperthyroidism and ophthalmopathy. The wider study: Upon initial diagnosis and before any treatment, peripheral blood was collected.

Amplification targeted TCR beta CDR3 regions from RNA transcripts. An initial round of RT-PCR targeting the TCR CDR3 relied on the HTBI primer set. TCRdb re-called the multiplex PCR reads through MiXCR, storing one row per CDR3 protein. The repertoire has roughly 420,000 distinct CDR3 sequences, 15% to 18% of them found once; the top ten carry 13% to 15%. A few counts support this clonotype. Trimming cost V 3 bases and J 8 bases, with 8 bases left between them. The CDR3 has 12 residues. CDR1 and CDR2 (germline): SGHDN, FVKESK. The sequenced sample consisted of blood. The source is a woman aged 18-29 years with Graves' hyperthyroidism. The chain carries TRBV14 and TRBJ2-1; D remains ambiguous. CDR3 sequence: CASSQRNYEQFF. The CDR3 region has the DNA TGTGCCAGCAGCCAGCGGAATTATGAGCAGTTCTTC.